The rows below give T cell receptor beta chains drawn from one sample of a study of beta chain features in type 1 diabetes. Profiled with immunoSEQ multiplex PCR; TCRdb holds only in-frame clones, not every one. Here the sample spans about 320,000 clones, around 13% being singletons. Sequencing was done on a sample of central memory CD4+ T cells from blood. Receptors were obtained from a man in his thirties or forties in good health. CDR3s include the opening cysteine and the closing phenylalanine or tryptophan. The order of the fields is V gene, J gene, D gene, clone size, CDR3 protein, CDR3 DNA. D genes are given only for firm matches. The size of a clone is reported for some rows only, either as once, few or many, or as a class for expanded clones.

TRBV6-4,TRBJ2-1,TRBD2,.,CASTFQRERDEQFF,TGTGCCAGCACTTTTCAGCGGGAGAGGGATGAGCAGTTCTTC
TRBV12-5,TRBJ1-1,TRBD1,.,CASGPTGGTEAFF,TGTGCTAGTGGCCCCACAGGGGGGACTGAAGCTTTCTTT
TRBV5-1,TRBJ2-7,.,few,CASRRGGSRDEQYF,TGCGCCAGCAGGAGGGGTGGTTCTCGCGACGAGCAGTACTTC
TRBV30,TRBJ1-2,.,.,CAWSNWGNGYTF,TGTGCCTGGAGTAATTGGGGAAATGGCTACACCTTC
TRBV2,TRBJ1-4,.,.,CASSEALRVEKLFF,TGTGCCAGCAGTGAAGCGCTGAGGGTGGAAAAACTGTTTTTT
TRBV7-2,TRBJ1-3,.,.,CASSPQGGFGNTIYF,TGTGCCAGCAGCCCACAGGGAGGGTTCGGAAACACCATATATTTT
TRBV19,TRBJ1-2,.,.,CASTRGGSRGYTF,TGTGCCAGTACCCGAGGGGGGAGTCGTGGCTACACCTTC
TRBV6-5,TRBJ1-2,.,few,CASTSVNSNYGYTF,TGTGCCAGCACTTCCGTAAATAGCAACTATGGCTACACCTTC
TRBV6-5,TRBJ1-3,TRBD1,.,CASSYFGQAGNTIYF,TGTGCCAGCAGTTACTTCGGACAGGCTGGAAACACCATATATTTT
TRBV10-3,TRBJ2-5,.,many,CAIGGGETQYF,TGTGCCATCGGGGGAGGAGAGACCCAGTACTTC
TRBV25-1,TRBJ1-1,.,few,CASSEFTEAFF,TGTGCCAGCAGTGAATTCACTGAAGCTTTCTTT
TRBV6-6,TRBJ2-1,.,.,CASSYVGKYNEQFF,TGTGCCAGCAGTTACGTGGGAAAGTACAATGAGCAGTTCTTC
TRBV30,TRBJ2-1,TRBD2,few,CAWSVNLAGAMNEQFF,TGTGCCTGGAGTGTAAACCTAGCGGGAGCGATGAATGAGCAGTTCTTC
TRBV7-9,TRBJ1-1,.,few,CASTSIALGTEAFF,TGTGCCAGCACTAGTATAGCTTTGGGAACTGAAGCTTTCTTT
TRBV7-9,TRBJ1-1,.,.,CASSFVRGASNTEAFF,TGTGCCAGCAGCTTTGTCCGGGGGGCATCGAACACTGAAGCTTTCTTT
TRBV18,TRBJ1-6,.,few,CASSPRSRSDSPLHF,TGTGCCAGCTCACCACGCTCGAGATCCGATTCACCCCTCCACTTT
TRBV27,TRBJ2-2,.,few,CASSFIQGELFF,TGTGCCAGCAGTTTTATCCAGGGGGAGCTGTTTTTT
TRBV2,TRBJ1-4,TRBD1,.,CASSPGQGASNEKLFF,TGTGCCAGCAGTCCAGGACAGGGGGCGTCTAATGAAAAACTGTTTTTT
TRBV7-6,TRBJ1-1,TRBD1,few,CASSPQGVNTEAFF,TGTGCCAGCAGCCCCCAGGGGGTGAACACTGAAGCTTTCTTT
TRBV5-1,TRBJ1-3,.,.,CASSEQGSSGNTIYF,TGCGCCAGCAGTGAACAGGGCAGCTCTGGAAACACCATATATTTT
TRBV7-2,TRBJ1-5,.,few,CASSSTRDQPQHF,TGTGCCAGCAGCTCTACCCGGGATCAGCCCCAGCATTTT
TRBV9,TRBJ1-6,.,few,CASSRGDSPLHF,TGTGCCAGCAGCAGGGGGGATTCACCCCTCCACTTT
TRBV29-1,TRBJ2-7,TRBD2,few,CSVEGLAGALGEQYF,TGCAGCGTTGAAGGATTAGCGGGGGCCCTGGGAGAGCAGTACTTC
TRBV6-6,TRBJ2-1,TRBD2,few,CASFLSSGTNEQFF,TGTGCCAGTTTCCTCTCGAGCGGGACTAATGAGCAGTTCTTC
TRBV2,TRBJ2-1,TRBD2,few,CASSESLLAGVEQFF,TGTGCCAGCAGTGAATCTTTACTAGCGGGAGTTGAGCAGTTCTTC
TRBV30,TRBJ1-3,TRBD1,.,CAWSAGQLGNTIYF,TGTGCCTGGAGTGCGGGACAGTTAGGAAACACCATATATTTT
TRBV10-2,TRBJ2-3,TRBD2,many,CASSEGSGEADTQYF,TGCGCCAGCAGTGAAGGTAGCGGGGAGGCAGATACGCAGTATTTT
TRBV7-9,TRBJ2-1,.,.,CASSQPRGGSEQFF,TGCGCCAGCAGCCAACCCCGAGGGGGGAGTGAGCAGTTCTTC
TRBV5-4,TRBJ2-1,.,.,CASSQDTRNGNEQFF,TGTGCCAGCAGCCAAGATACCAGGAACGGGAATGAGCAGTTCTTC
TRBV2,TRBJ1-2,.,once,CASNSRQGSYGYTF,TGTGCCAGCAATTCTCGGCAGGGTAGCTATGGCTACACCTTC
TRBV5-4,TRBJ2-3,TRBD2,few,CASSPRGTMVTDTQYF,TGTGCCAGCAGCCCGCGAGGGACTATGGTCACAGATACGCAGTATTTT
TRBV18,TRBJ2-2,TRBD1,few,CASSLRTGDTGELFF,TGTGCCAGCTCACTCAGGACAGGGGATACCGGGGAGCTGTTTTTT
TRBV6-5,TRBJ2-1,.,.,CASSFQTYNEQFF,TGTGCCAGCAGTTTTCAGACATACAATGAGCAGTTCTTC
TRBV6-5,TRBJ2-6,TRBD2,.,CASSYGGAGANVLTF,TGTGCCAGCAGTTACGGGGGGGCTGGGGCCAACGTCCTGACTTTC
TRBV19,TRBJ2-2,.,.,CASSQQPNTGELFF,TGTGCCAGTAGTCAACAACCGAACACCGGGGAGCTGTTTTTT
TRBV7-9,TRBJ2-3,.,few,CASSLLGRSTDTQYF,TGTGCCAGCAGCTTACTCGGCCGAAGCACAGATACGCAGTATTTT
TRBV2,TRBJ2-7,.,many,CASSGRRGRTLSYEQYF,TGTGCCAGCAGCGGGCGGAGGGGTAGGACACTCTCCTACGAGCAGTACTTC
TRBV29-1,TRBJ1-2,TRBD1,.,CSVGQGENYGYTF,TGCAGCGTTGGACAGGGCGAGAACTATGGCTACACCTTC
TRBV6-5,TRBJ2-5,.,.,CASSEVGSIETQYF,TGTGCCAGCAGTGAAGTGGGTTCCATCGAGACCCAGTACTTC
TRBV2,TRBJ2-2,.,many,CASSEKSVRTTGELFF,TGTGCCAGCAGTGAAAAGAGTGTCAGGACCACCGGGGAGCTGTTTTTT
TRBV27,TRBJ1-1,TRBD1,.,CASSSRDRGAFF,TGTGCCAGCAGTTCCCGGGACAGGGGCGCTTTCTTT
TRBV30,TRBJ2-1,.,few,CACQLAIEQFF,TGTGCCTGCCAATTAGCGATTGAGCAGTTCTTC
TRBV9,TRBJ1-5,.,many,CASSVGGVQPTRYSNQPQHF,TGTGCCAGCAGCGTAGGGGGTGTGCAACCTACCAGATATAGCAATCAGCCCCAGCATTTT
TRBV6-6,TRBJ2-1,.,many,CASSRRNEQFF,TGTGCCAGCAGTAGGCGCAATGAGCAGTTCTTC
TRBV9,TRBJ1-4,TRBD1,.,CASSPHGQGREKLFF,TGTGCCAGCAGCCCCCACGGACAGGGACGCGAAAAACTGTTTTTT
TRBV7-8,TRBJ2-3,TRBD2,.,CALSGGLTDTQYF,TGTGCCCTTAGCGGGGGACTCACAGATACGCAGTATTTT